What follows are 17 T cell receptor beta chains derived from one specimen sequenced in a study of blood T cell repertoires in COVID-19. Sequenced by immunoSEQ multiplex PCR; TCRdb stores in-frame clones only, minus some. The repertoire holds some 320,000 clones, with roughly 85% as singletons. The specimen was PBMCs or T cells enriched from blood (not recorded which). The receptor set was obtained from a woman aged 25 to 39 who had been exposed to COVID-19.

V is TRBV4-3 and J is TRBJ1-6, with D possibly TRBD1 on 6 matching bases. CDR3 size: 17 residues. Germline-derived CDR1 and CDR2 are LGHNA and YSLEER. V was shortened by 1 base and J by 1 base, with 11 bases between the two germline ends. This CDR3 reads CASSQASQGSYNSPLHF. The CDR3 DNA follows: TGCGCCAGCAGCCAAGCTTCGCAGGGGTCCTATAATTCACCCCTCCACTTT.

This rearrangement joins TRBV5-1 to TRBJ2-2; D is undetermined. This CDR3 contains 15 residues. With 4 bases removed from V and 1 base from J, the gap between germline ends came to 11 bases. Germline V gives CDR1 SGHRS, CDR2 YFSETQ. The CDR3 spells CASSPTRQNTGELFF. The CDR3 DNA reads TGCGCCAGCAGCCCGACCCGACAGAACACCGGGGAGCTGTTTTTT.

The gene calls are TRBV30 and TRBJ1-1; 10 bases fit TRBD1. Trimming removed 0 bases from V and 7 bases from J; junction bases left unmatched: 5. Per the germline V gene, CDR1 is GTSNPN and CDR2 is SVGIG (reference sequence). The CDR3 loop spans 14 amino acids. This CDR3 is CAWSVGTGVNEAFF. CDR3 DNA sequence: TGTGCCTGGAGTGTCGGGACAGGGGTCAATGAAGCTTTCTTT. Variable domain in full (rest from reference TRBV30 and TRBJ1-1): SQTIHQWPATLVQPVGSPLSLECTVEGTSNPNLYWYRQAAGRGLQLLFYSVGIGQISSEVPQNLSASRPQDRQFILSSKKLLLSDSGFYLCAWSVGTGVNEAFFGQGTRLTVV.

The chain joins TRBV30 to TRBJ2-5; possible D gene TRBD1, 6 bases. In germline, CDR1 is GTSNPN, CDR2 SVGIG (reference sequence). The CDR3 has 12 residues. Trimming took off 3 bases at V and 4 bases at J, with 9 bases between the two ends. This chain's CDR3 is CAWSVQGETQYF. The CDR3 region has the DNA TGTGCCTGGAGCGTACAGGGAGAGACCCAGTACTTC.

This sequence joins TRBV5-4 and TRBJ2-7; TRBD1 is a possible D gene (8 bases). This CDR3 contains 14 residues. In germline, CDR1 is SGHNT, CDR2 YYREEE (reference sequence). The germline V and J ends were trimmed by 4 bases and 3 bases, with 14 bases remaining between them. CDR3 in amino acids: CASSLTGEGYEQYF. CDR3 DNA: TGTGCCAGCAGCCTGACAGGGGAGGGCTACGAGCAGTACTTC.

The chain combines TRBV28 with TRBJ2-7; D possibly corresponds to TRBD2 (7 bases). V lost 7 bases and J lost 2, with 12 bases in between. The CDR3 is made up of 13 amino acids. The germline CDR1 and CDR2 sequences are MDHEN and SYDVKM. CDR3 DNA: TGTGCCAGCAAGGGGGGGGCCCCCTACGAGCAGTACTTC. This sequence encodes CASKGGAPYEQYF.

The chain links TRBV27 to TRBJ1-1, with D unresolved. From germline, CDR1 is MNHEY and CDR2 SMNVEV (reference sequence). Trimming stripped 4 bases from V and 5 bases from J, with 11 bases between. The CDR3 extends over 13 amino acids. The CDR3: CASSWSERTEAFF. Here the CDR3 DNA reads TGTGCCAGCAGTTGGTCAGAGAGGACTGAAGCTTTCTTT.

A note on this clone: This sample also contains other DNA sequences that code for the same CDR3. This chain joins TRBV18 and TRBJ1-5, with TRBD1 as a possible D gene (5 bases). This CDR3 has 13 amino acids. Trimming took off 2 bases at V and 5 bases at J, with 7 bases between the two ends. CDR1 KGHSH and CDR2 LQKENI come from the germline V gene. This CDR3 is CASSPAGDQPQHF. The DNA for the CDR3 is TGTGCCAGCTCACCAGCGGGGGATCAGCCCCAGCATTTT.

This chain's CDR3 is CASQDRVIQPQHF. In DNA form, the CDR3 reads TGTGCCAGTCAGGACAGGGTAATTCAGCCCCAGCATTTT. The gene calls are TRBV5-8 and TRBJ1-5; 8 nucleotides agree with TRBD1. With V trimmed by 8 bases and J by 6 bases, 7 bases remained unmatched. Germline V gene sequence: CDR1 SGHTS, CDR2 YDEGEE. The CDR3 runs to 13 residues.

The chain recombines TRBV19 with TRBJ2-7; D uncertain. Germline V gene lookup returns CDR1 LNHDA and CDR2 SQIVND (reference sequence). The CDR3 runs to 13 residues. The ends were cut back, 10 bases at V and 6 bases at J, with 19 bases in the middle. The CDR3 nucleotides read TGTGCCACCGGCGGAAAGTCCCCCATCGAGCAGTACTTC. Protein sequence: CATGGKSPIEQYF. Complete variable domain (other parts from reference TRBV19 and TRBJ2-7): DGGITQSPKYLFRKEGQNVTLSCEQNLNHDAMYWYRQDPGQGLRLIYYSQIVNDFQKGDIAEGYSVSREKKESFPLTVTSAQKNPTAFYLCATGGKSPIEQYFGPGTRLTVT.

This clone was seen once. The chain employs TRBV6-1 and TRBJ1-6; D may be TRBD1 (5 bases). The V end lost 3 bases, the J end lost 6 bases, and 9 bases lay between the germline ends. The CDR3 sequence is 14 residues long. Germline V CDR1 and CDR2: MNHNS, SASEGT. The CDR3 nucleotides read TGTGCCAGCAGTGAGACAGCCCTTAATTCACCCCTCCACTTT. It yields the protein CASSETALNSPLHF.

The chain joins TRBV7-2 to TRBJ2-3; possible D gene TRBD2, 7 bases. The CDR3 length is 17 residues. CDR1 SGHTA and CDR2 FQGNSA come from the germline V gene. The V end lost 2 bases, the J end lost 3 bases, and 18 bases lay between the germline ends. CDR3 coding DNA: TGTGCCAGCAGCTTAAGAGGGGGGGCCTCGGGGACAGATACGCAGTATTTT. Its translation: CASSLRGGASGTDTQYF.

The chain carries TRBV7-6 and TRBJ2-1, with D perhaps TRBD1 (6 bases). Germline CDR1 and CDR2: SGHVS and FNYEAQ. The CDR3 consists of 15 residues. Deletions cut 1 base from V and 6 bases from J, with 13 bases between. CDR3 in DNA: TGTGCCAGCAGCTTAGAGGCAGGGGTGGGCAATGAGCAGTTCTTC. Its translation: CASSLEAGVGNEQFF. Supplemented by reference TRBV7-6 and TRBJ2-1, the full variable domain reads GAGVSQSPRYKVTKRGQDVALRCDPISGHVSLYWYRQALGQGPEFLTYFNYEAQQDKSGLPNDRFSAERPEGSISTLTIQRTEQRDSAMYRCASSLEAGVGNEQFFGPGTRLTVL.

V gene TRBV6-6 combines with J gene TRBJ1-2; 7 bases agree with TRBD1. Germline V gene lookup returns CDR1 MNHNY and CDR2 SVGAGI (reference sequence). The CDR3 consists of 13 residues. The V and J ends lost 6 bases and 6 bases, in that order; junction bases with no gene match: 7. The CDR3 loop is CASRQTGFDGYTF. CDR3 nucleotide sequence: TGTGCCAGCAGACAGACAGGGTTCGATGGCTACACCTTC.

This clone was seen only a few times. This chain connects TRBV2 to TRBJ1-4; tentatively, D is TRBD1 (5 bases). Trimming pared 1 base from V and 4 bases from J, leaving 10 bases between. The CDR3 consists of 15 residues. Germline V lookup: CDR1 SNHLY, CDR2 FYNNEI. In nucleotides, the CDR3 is TGTGCCAGCAGTGAAGGCAGGGCGTATAATGAAAAACTGTTTTTT. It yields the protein CASSEGRAYNEKLFF.

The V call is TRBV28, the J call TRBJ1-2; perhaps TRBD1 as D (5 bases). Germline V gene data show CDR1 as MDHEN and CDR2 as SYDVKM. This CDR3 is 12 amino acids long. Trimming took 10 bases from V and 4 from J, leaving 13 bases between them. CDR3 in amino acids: CATTGNSYGYTF. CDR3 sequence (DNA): TGTGCCACCACAGGAAACAGCTATGGCTACACCTTC.

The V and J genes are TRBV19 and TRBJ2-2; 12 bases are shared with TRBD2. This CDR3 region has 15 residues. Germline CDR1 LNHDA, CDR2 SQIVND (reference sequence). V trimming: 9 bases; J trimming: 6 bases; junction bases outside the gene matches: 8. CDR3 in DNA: TGTGCCAGCTCCCGAACTAGCGGGGGGTCCGGGGAGCTGTTTTTT. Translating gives CASSRTSGGSGELFF.